The T cell receptor beta chain under discussion was sequenced for a study of T cells in Graves' hyperthyroidism and ophthalmopathy. Study-wide background: Peripheral blood was obtained at initial diagnosis, preceding any treatment. The study, taken as a whole, reports: The model identified upcoming ophthalmopathy a median 6.5 months ahead of onset. A 13 V-J model separated ophthalmopathy from stable hyperthyroidism. Blood also contained most expanded thyroid clonotypes above 0.001.

Note on this clonotype: Its target is unknown.

Germline CDR1 LNHDA, CDR2 SQIVND (reference sequence). With 5 bases removed from V and 5 bases from J, the gap between germline ends came to 13 bases. This CDR3 is built from 14 residues. TCR beta CDR3 region amplification was performed from RNA transcripts. Primed by the HTBI set, a first-round RT-PCR was run on the TCR CDR3. MiXCR, applied by TCRdb to the multiplex PCR reads, yields one record per CDR3 protein. This table has approximately 400,000 distinct CDR3 sequences, 15% to 19% appearing once. The source is a woman between 18 and 29 years old with Graves' hyperthyroidism that later progressed to Graves' ophthalmopathy. Sequenced sample: blood. This chain uses TRBV19 with TRBJ1-5; a possible D gene is TRBD1 (5 bases). CDR3 nucleotide sequence: TGTGCCAGTAGTGTCCAGGGCCCTCATCAGCCCCAGCATTTT. Translation: CASSVQGPHQPQHF.